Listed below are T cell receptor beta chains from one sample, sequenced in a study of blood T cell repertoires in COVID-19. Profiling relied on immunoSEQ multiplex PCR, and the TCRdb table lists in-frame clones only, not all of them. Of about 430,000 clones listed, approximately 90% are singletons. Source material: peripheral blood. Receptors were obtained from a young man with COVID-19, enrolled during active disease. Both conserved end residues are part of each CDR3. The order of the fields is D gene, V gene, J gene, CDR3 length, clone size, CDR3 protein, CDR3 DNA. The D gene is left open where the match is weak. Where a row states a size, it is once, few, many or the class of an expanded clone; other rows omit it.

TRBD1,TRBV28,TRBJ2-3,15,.,CASTRSGQVPDTQYF,TGTGCCAGCACTCGTTCGGGACAGGTCCCAGATACGCAGTATTTT
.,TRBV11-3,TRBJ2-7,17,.,CASSLDISQAKKYEQYF,TGTGCCAGCAGCTTAGATATCTCCCAGGCTAAGAAGTACGAGCAGTACTTC
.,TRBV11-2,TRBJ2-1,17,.,CASSLLEEDTSYNEQFF,TGTGCCAGCAGCTTACTAGAGGAGGATACGTCCTACAATGAGCAGTTCTTC
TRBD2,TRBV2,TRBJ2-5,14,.,CASKEGRREGTQYF,TGTGCCAGCAAAGAGGGACGACGGGAGGGGACCCAGTACTTC
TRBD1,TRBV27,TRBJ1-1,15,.,CASSLPGQGGTEAFF,TGTGCCAGCAGTTTACCGGGACAGGGGGGAACTGAAGCTTTCTTT
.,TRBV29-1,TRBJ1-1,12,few,CSVDGGNTEAFF,TGCAGCGTTGACGGGGGGAACACTGAAGCTTTCTTT
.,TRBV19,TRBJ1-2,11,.,CASSMRGGYTF,TGTGCCAGTAGTATGAGGGGGGGCTACACCTTC
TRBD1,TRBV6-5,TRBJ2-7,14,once,CASRGQEYSYEQYF,TGTGCCAGCAGGGGACAGGAATACTCCTACGAGCAGTACTTC
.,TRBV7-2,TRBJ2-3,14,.,CASSLGTGADTQYF,TGTGCCAGCAGCTTGGGCACAGGAGCAGATACGCAGTATTTT
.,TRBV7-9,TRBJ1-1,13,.,CASSLTQEGEAFF,TGTGCCAGCAGCTTAACCCAAGAGGGTGAAGCTTTCTTT
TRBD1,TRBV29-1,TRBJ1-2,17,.,CSVEENRGRGGNYGYTF,TGCAGCGTTGAAGAAAACAGGGGGCGCGGGGGGAACTATGGCTACACCTTC
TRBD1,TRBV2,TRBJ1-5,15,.,CASSEGDSLNQPQHF,TGTGCCAGCAGTGAGGGGGACAGTTTGAATCAGCCCCAGCATTTT
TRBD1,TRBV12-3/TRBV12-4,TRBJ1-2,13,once,CASSIQGAYGYTF,TGTGCCAGCAGCATCCAGGGGGCCTATGGCTACACCTTC
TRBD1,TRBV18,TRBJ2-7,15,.,CASSNRDRGAYEQYF,TGTGCCAGCTCAAACCGGGACAGGGGAGCCTACGAGCAGTACTTC
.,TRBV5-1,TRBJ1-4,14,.,CASSPTRVDEKLFF,TGCGCCAGCAGCCCTACCAGGGTAGATGAAAAACTGTTTTTT
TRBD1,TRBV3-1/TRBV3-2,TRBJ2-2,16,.,CASSPSHRGAVGELFF,TGTGCCAGCAGCCCTAGTCACAGGGGGGCCGTCGGGGAGCTGTTTTTT
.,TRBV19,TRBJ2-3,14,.,CASSLHEAADTQYF,TGTGCCAGTAGCCTCCACGAGGCCGCAGATACGCAGTATTTT
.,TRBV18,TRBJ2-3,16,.,CASSPRAARGTDTQYF,TGTGCCAGCTCACCACGGGCGGCGAGGGGCACAGATACGCAGTATTTT
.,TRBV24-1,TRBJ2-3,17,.,CATSDWGEGRGADTQYF,TGTGCCACCAGTGATTGGGGGGAAGGTCGAGGGGCAGATACGCAGTATTTT
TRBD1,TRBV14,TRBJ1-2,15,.,CASSPFQTGLYGYTF,TGTGCCAGCAGCCCCTTCCAGACAGGGCTCTATGGCTACACCTTC
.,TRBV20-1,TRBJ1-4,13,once,CSASWGLNEKLFF,TGCAGTGCTAGTTGGGGGCTTAATGAAAAACTGTTTTTT
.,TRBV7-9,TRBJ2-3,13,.,CASSFRITDTQYF,TGTGCCAGCAGCTTCAGAATCACAGATACGCAGTATTTT
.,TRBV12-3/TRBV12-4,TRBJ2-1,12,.,CASSPPTGEQFF,TGTGCCAGCAGTCCCCCGACGGGTGAGCAGTTCTTC
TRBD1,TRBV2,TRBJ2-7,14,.,CASSSLTGSVEQYF,TGTGCCAGCAGTTCTCTGACAGGGTCGGTCGAGCAGTACTTC
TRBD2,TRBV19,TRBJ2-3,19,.,CASSIYANPGLKFTDTQYF,TGTGCCAGTAGTATCTACGCTAATCCGGGACTAAAATTCACAGATACGCAGTATTTT
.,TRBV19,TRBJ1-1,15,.,CASSKRGEVNTEAFF,TGTGCCAGTAGTAAAAGGGGCGAGGTAAACACTGAAGCTTTCTTT
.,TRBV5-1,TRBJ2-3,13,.,CASSLLSRDTQYF,TGCGCCAGCAGCTTGCTGAGCCGCGATACGCAGTATTTT
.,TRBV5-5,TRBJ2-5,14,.,CASSSGTAQETQYF,TGTGCCAGCAGTAGCGGGACAGCTCAAGAGACCCAGTACTTC
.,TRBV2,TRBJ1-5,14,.,CASSVQNYNQPQHF,TGTGCCAGCAGTGTACAGAATTACAATCAGCCCCAGCATTTT
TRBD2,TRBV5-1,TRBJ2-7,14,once,CASSPRLAGGEQYF,TGCGCCAGCAGCCCCCGACTAGCGGGCGGCGAGCAGTACTTC
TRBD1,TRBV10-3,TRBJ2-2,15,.,CAISRSTGDTGELFF,TGTGCCATCAGTCGTAGCACAGGGGACACCGGGGAGCTGTTTTTT
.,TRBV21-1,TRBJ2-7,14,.,CASSPGTRPYEQYF,TGTGCCAGCAGCCCCGGGACAAGGCCCTACGAGCAGTACTTC
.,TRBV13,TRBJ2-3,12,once,CASSLEDYTQYF,TGTGCCAGCAGCTTGGAGGATTATACGCAGTATTTT
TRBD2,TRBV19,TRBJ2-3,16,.,CASSLVAGGSTDTQYF,TGTGCCAGTAGTCTCGTAGCGGGAGGAAGCACAGATACGCAGTATTTT
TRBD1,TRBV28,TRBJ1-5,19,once,CASSLFTGTGGESNQPQHF,TGTGCCAGCAGTTTATTTACCGGGACAGGGGGCGAGAGTAATCAGCCCCAGCATTTT
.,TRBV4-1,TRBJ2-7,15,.,CASSQVYRGSYEQYF,TGCGCCAGCAGCCAAGTATATCGGGGGTCCTACGAGCAGTACTTC
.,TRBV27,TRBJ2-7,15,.,CASSSSRTDFYEQYF,TGTGCCAGCAGTTCCTCAAGGACAGATTTTTACGAGCAGTACTTC